This T cell receptor beta chain stems from a study of CD8 T cell repertoires and HIV-1 epitope variants. The CDR3 is 15 amino acids. The V gene end was trimmed by 3 bases and the J gene end by 2 bases; junction bases not matched to a gene: 5. Germline CDR1 is SGHAT and CDR2 is FQNNGV. For this clone: The antigen remains unidentified.

TCRdb's table, derived via immunoSEQ multiplex PCR, lists solely in-frame clones and lacks some. This sample carries around 3,800 clones, about three quarters of them seen once, and the ten largest clones take roughly 40%. This clonotype originated in a male donor with HIV. The genes are TRBV11-2 and TRBJ2-3, with 7 bases matching TRBD2. Sequencing was carried out using cultured CD8+ T cells derived from PBMCs. The CDR3 loop reads CASSFTGGYTDTQYF. CDR3 bases: TGTGCCAGCAGCTTCACGGGAGGTTACACAGATACGCAGTATTTT.